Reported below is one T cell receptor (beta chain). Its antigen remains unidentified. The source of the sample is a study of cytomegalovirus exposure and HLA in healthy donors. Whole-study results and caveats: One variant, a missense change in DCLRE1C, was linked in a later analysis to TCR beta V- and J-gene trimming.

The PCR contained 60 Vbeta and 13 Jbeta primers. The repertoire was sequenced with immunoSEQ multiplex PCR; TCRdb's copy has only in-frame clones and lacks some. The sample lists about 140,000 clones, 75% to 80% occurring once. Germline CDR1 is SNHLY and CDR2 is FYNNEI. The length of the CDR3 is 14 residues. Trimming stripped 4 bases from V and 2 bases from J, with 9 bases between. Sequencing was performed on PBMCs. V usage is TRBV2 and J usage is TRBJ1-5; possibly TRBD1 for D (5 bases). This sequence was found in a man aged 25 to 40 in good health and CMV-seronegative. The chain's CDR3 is CASSAGLGNQPQHF. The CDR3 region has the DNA TGTGCCAGCAGTGCAGGGTTAGGCAATCAGCCCCAGCATTTT.